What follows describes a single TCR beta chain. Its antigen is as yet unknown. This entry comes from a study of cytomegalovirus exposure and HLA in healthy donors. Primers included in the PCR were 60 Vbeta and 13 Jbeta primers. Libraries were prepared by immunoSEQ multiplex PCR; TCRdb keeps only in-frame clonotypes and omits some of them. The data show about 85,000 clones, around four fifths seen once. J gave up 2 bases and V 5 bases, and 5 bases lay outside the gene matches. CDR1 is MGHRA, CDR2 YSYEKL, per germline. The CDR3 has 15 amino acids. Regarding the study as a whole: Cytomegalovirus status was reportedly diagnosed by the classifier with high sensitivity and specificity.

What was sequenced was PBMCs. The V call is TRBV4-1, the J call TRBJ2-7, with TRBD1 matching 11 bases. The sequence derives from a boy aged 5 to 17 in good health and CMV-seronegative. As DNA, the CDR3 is TGCGCCAGCAGCGACCCGGGACAGGGGGCCTACGAGCAGTACTTC. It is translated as CASSDPGQGAYEQYF.